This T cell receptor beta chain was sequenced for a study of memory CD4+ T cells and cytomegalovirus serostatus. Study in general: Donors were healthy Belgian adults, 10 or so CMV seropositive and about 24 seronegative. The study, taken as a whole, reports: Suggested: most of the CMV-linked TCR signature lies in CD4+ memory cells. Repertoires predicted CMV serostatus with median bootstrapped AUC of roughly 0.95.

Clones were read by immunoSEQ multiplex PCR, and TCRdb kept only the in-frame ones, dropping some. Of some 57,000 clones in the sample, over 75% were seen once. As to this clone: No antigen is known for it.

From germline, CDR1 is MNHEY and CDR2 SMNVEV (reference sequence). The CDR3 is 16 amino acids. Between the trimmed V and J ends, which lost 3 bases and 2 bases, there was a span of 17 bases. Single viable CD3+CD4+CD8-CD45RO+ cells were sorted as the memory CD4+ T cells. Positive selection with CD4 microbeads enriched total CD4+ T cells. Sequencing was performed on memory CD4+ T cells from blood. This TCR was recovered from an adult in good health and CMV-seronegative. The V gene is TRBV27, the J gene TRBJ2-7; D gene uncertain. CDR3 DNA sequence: TGTGCCAGCAGTTTTTTGGCCAGCACACCAACCTACGAGCAGTACTTC. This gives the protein CASSFLASTPTYEQYF.